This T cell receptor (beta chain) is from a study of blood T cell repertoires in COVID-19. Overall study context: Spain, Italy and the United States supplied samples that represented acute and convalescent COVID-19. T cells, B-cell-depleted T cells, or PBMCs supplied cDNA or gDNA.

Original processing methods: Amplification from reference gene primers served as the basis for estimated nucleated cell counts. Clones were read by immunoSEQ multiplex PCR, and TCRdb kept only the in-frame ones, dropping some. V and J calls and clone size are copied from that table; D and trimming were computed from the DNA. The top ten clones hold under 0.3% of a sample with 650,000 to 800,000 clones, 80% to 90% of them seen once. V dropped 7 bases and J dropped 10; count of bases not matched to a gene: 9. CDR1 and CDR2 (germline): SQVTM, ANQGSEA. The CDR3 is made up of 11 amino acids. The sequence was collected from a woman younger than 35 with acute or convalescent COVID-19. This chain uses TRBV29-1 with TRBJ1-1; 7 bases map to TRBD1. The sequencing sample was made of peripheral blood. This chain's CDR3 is CSGNVQGVAFF. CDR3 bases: TGCAGCGGAAACGTCCAGGGGGTAGCTTTCTTT.